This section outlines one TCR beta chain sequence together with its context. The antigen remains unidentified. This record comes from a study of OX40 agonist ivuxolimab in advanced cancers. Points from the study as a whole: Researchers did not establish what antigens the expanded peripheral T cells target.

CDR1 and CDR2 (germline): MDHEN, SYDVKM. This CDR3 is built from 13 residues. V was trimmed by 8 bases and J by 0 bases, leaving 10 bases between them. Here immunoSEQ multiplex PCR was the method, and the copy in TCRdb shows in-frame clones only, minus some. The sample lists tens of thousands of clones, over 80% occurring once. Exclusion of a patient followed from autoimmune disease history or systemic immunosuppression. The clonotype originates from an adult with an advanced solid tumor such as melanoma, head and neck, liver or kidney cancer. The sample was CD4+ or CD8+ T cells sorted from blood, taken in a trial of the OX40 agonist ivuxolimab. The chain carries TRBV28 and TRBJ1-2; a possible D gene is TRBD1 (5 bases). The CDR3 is CASRDVTNYGYTF. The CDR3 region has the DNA TGTGCCAGCCGGGACGTTACTAACTATGGCTACACCTTC.